This TCR beta chain was sequenced in a study of blood T cell repertoires in COVID-19. About the research overall: Material from acute and convalescent COVID-19 was sourced from the United States, Italy and Spain.

The germline V gene has CDR1 DFQATT and CDR2 SNEGSKA (reference sequence). V was clipped by 4 bases and J by 7 bases, with 11 bases between them. This CDR3 has 11 residues. Those who participated ranged in age from roughly 18 to 90 years and resided in approximately 23 US areas. Clinical history as reported by participants underpinned cohort assignment. How the authors handled the data: Using reference gene primer amplification, nucleated cell counts were estimated. Clones were sequenced by immunoSEQ multiplex PCR, and TCRdb holds only the in-frame ones, with some missing. V and J calls and clone size are those listed in that table; D and trimming were worked out from the DNA. The table shows approximately 200,000 clones, with about 86% occurring only once.

Source material: PBMCs or T cells enriched from blood (not recorded which). This rearrangement joins TRBV20-1 to TRBJ2-7, with a weak D call TRBD1 (6 bases). The sequence was obtained from a woman aged 25 to 39 who had been exposed to COVID-19. DNA of the CDR3: TGCAGTGCTATCAGGGGAAAAGAGCAGTACTTC. It codes for CSAIRGKEQYF.